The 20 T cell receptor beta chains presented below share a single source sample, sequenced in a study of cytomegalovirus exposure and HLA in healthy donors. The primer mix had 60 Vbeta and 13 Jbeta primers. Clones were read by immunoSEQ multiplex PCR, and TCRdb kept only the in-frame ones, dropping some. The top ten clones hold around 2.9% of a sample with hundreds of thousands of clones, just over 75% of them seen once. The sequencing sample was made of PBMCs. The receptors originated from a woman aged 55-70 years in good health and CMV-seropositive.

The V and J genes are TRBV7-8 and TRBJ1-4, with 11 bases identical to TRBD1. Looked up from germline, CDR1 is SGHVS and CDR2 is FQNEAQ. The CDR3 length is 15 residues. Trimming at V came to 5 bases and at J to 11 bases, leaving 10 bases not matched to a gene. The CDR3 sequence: CASSIGQGAIGKLFF. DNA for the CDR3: TGTGCCAGCAGCATCGGACAGGGGGCTATCGGTAAACTGTTTTTT.

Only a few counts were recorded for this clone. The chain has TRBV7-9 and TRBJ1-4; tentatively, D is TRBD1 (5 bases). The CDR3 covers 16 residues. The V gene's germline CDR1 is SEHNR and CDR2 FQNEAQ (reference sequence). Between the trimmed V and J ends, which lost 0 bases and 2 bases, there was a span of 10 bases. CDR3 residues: CASSLARGRTNEKLFF. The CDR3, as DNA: TGTGCCAGCAGCTTAGCCCGGGGGAGGACTAATGAAAAACTGTTTTTT.

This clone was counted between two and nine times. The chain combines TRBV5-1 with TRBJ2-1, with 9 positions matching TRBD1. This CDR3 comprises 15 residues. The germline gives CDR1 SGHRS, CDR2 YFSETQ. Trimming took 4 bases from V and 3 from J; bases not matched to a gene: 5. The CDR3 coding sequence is TGCGCCAGCAGCGAAGGACAGGGGTTCTACAATGAGCAGTTCTTC. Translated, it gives CASSEGQGFYNEQFF.

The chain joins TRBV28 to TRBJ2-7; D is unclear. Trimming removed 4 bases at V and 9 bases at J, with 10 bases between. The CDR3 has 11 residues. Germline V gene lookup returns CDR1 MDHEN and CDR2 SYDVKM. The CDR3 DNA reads TGTGCCAGCAGTTCCACCTTTAGGCAGTACTTC. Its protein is CASSSTFRQYF.

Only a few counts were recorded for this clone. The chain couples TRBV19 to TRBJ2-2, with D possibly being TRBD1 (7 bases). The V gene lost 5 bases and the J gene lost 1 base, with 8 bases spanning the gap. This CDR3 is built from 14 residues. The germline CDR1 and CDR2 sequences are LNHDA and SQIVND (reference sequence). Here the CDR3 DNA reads TGTGCCAGTAGTCAGGGGGGGAACACCGGGGAGCTGTTTTTT. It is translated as CASSQGGNTGELFF.

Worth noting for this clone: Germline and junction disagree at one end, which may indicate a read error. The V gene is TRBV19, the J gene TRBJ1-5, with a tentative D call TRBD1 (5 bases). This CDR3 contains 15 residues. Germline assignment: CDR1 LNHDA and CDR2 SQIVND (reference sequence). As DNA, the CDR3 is TGTGCCAGTAATATAGGACAAACGTACAATCAGCCCCAGCATTTT. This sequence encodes CASNIGQTYNQPQHF.

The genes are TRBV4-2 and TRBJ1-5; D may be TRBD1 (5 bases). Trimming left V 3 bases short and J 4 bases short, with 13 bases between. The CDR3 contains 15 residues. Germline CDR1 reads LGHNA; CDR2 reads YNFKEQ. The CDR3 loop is CASSQAGGGNQPQHF. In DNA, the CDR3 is TGTGCCAGCAGCCAGGCGGGGGGTGGTAATCAGCCCCAGCATTTT.

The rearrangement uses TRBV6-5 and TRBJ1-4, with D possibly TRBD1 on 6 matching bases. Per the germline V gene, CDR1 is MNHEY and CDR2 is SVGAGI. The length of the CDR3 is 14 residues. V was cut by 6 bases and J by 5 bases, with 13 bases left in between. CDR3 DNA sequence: TGTGCCAGCAGCCAAAGGCAGGGGAATGAAAAACTGTTTTTT. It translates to CASSQRQGNEKLFF.

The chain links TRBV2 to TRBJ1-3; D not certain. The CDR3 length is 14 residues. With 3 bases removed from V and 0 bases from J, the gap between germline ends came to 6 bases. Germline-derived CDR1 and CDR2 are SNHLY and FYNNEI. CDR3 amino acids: CASSDQRSGNTIYF. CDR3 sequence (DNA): TGTGCCAGCAGTGATCAGCGCTCTGGAAACACCATATATTTT.

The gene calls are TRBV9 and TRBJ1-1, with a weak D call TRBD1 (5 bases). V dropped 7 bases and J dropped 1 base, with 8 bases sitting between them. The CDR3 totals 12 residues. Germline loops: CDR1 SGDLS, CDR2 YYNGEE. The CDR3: CASGTANTEAFF. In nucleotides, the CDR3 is TGTGCCAGCGGGACTGCGAACACTGAAGCTTTCTTT.

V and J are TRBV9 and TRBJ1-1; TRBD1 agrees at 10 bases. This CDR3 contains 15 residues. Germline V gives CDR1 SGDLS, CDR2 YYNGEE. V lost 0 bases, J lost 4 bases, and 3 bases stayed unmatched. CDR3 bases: TGTGCCAGCAGCGTAGGAGGGACAGGGGCCACTGAAGCTTTCTTT. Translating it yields CASSVGGTGATEAFF.

Here the CDR3 DNA reads TGTGCCACCAGCACTGAGACGACAGGATGGTCACCCCTCCACTTT. It encodes CATSTETTGWSPLHF. This chain connects TRBV15 to TRBJ1-6, with D tentatively TRBD1 (6 bases). Germline V gives CDR1 LNHNV, CDR2 YYDKDF (reference sequence). The ends were cut back, 4 bases at V and 10 bases at J, with 17 bases in the middle. There are 15 residues in the CDR3.

CDR3 sequence reads: CASSHVNIQPQHF. CDR3 in DNA: TGCGCCAGCAGCCATGTAAACATCCAGCCCCAGCATTTT. V is TRBV4-1 and J is TRBJ1-5; D gene ambiguous. V was shortened by 3 bases and J by 7 bases, with 10 bases between the two germline ends. The CDR3 is 13 residues long. Looked up from germline, CDR1 is MGHRA and CDR2 is YSYEKL.

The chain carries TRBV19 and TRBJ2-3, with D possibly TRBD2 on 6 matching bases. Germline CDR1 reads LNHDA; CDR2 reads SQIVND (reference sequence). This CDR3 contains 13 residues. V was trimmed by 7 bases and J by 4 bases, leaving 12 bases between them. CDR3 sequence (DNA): TGTGCCAGTAACGCCAGGGAGGCAGATACGCAGTATTTT. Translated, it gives CASNAREADTQYF.

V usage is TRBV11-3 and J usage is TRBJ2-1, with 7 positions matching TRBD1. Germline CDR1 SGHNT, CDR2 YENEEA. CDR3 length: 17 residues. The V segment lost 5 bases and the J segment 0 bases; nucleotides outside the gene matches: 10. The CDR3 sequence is CASSTKRGPSSYNEQFF. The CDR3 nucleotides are TGTGCCAGCAGCACAAAGAGGGGGCCTAGCTCCTACAATGAGCAGTTCTTC.

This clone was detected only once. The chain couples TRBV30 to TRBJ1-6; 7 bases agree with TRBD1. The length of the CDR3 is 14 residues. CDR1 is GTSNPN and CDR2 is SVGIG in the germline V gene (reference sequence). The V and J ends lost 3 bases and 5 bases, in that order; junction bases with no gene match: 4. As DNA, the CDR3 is TGTGCCTGGAGGAGAGGGACAGATAATTCACCCCTCCACTTT. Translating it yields CAWRRGTDNSPLHF.

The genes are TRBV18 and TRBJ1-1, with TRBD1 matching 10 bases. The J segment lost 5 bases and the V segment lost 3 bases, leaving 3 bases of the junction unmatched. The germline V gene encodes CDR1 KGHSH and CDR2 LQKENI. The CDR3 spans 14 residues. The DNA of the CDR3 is TGTGCCAGCTCACCGGACAGGGGGAGGACTGAAGCTTTCTTT. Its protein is CASSPDRGRTEAFF.

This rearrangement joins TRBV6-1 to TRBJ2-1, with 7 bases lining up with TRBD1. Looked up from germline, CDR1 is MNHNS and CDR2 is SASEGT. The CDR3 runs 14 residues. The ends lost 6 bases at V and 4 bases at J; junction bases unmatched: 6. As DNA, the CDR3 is TGTGCCAGCAGCGCCGGACAGGCGTACAATGAGCAGTTCTTC. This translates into CASSAGQAYNEQFF.

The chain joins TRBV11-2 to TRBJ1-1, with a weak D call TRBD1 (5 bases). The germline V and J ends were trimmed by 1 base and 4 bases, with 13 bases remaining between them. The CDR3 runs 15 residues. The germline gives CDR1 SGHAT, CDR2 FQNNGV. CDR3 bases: TGTGCCAGCAGCTTAGGAGTAGGGGCTGGCACTGAAGCTTTCTTT. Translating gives CASSLGVGAGTEAFF. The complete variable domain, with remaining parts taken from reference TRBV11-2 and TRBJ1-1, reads EAGVAQSPRYKIIEKRQSVAFWCNPISGHATLYWYQQILGQGPKLLIQFQNNGVVDDSQLPKDRFSAERLKGVDSTLKIQPAKLEDSAVYLCASSLGVGAGTEAFFGQGTRLTVV.

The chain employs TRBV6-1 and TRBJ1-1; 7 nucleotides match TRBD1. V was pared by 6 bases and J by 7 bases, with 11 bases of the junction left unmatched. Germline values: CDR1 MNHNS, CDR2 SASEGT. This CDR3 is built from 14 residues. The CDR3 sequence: CASSLDRARGEAFF. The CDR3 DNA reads TGTGCCAGCAGCCTTGACAGGGCCCGAGGTGAAGCTTTCTTT.